The entry below describes one T cell receptor (beta chain). The sample comes from a study of blood T cell repertoires in COVID-19. The data were produced by immunoSEQ multiplex PCR, yet TCRdb's version contains in-frame clones alone and is incomplete. This sample has nearly 200,000 clones, with 80% to 85% found just once. Among Cohort 3 donors, those recovered had two negative PCRs, clearance, or symptom resolution. Germline-derived CDR1 and CDR2 are MDHEN and SYDVKM. Trimming removed 6 bases from V and 7 bases from J; junction bases left unmatched: 10. The CDR3 is 16 amino acids. The sample comprised PBMCs or T cells enriched from blood (not recorded which). This chain joins TRBV28 and TRBJ1-6, with 9 bases that match TRBD1. The origin of this receptor is a man in his forties who had recovered from COVID-19. CDR3 nucleotides: TGTGCCAGCAGCCCATTCTCGGGACAGGGCAATTCACCCCTCCACTTT. Its translation: CASSPFSGQGNSPLHF.